The 12 T cell receptor beta chains reported below all come from one sample, sequenced in a study of blood T cell repertoires in COVID-19. TCRdb keeps only in-frame clones here, not all; method: immunoSEQ multiplex PCR. There are roughly 57,000 clones in the sample; 90% occur only once, and approximately 3% lies in the top ten. Sequencing was carried out using peripheral blood. Every receptor here comes from a human donor in a cohort sampled during active COVID-19.

This chain connects TRBV7-2 to TRBJ1-2; TRBD1 aligns across 8 bases. There are 19 residues in the CDR3. J lost 5 bases, V lost 1 base, and 18 bases had no gene match. Germline-derived CDR1 and CDR2 are SGHTA and FQGNSA. This chain's CDR3 is CASSLVPWAQGAREYGYTF. The CDR3 DNA reads TGTGCCAGCAGCTTAGTCCCTTGGGCCCAGGGGGCGCGGGAGTATGGCTACACCTTC.

The CDR3 spells CASSLEGGSGANVLTF. The CDR3 coding sequence is TGCGCCAGCAGCTTGGAAGGGGGCTCTGGGGCCAACGTCCTGACTTTC. The rearrangement links TRBV5-1 to TRBJ2-6, with D perhaps matching TRBD1 (6 bases). This CDR3 is built from 16 residues. Trimming left V 0 bases short and J 0 bases short, with 7 bases between. CDR1 and CDR2 (germline): SGHRS, YFSETQ.

The V call is TRBV7-2, the J call TRBJ2-1; 7 positions match TRBD2. J gave up 9 bases and V 1 base, and 9 bases lay outside the gene matches. This CDR3 comprises 15 residues. Germline loops: CDR1 SGHTA, CDR2 FQGNSA. CDR3 sequence reads: CASSLGRPSGGEQFF. CDR3 DNA: TGTGCCAGCAGCTTAGGGCGCCCTAGCGGTGGTGAGCAGTTCTTC.

The chain couples TRBV5-6 to TRBJ1-1; D unclear. The V end lost 5 bases, the J end lost 0 bases, and 8 bases lay between the germline ends. Germline values: CDR1 SGHDT, CDR2 YYEEEE. The CDR3 loop spans 13 amino acids. The CDR3 region is CASRELLNTEAFF. The CDR3 nucleotides read TGTGCCAGCAGAGAACTTTTGAACACTGAAGCTTTCTTT.

This rearrangement joins TRBV27 to TRBJ2-1, with D possibly matching TRBD1 (5 bases). CDR3 size: 13 residues. V lost 3 bases and J 9 bases, leaving 12 bases between the germline ends. Per germline, CDR1 MNHEY and CDR2 SMNVEV (reference sequence). CDR3 sequence (DNA): TGTGCCAGCAGTTTCAACGCAGGGTCTGAGCAGTTCTTC. This encodes CASSFNAGSEQFF.

V and J are TRBV10-3 and TRBJ1-5; D not resolved. V dropped 8 bases and J dropped 7 bases, with 12 bases sitting between them. Germline V gene data show CDR1 as ENHRY and CDR2 as SYGVKD. The CDR3 runs to 12 residues. The DNA for the CDR3 is TGTGCCATCGGGGAGGGAATCCAGCCCCAGCATTTT. Translating gives CAIGEGIQPQHF.

This clone was recorded once. The V call is TRBV6-4, the J call TRBJ1-5, with D perhaps TRBD1 (5 bases). Germline CDR1 is MRHNA and CDR2 is SNTAGT. The CDR3 is made up of 15 amino acids. Between the trimmed V and J ends, which lost 8 bases and 6 bases, there was a span of 20 bases. CDR3 nucleotides: TGTGCCAGCTTCCGCCGGGGGTCGTCTTGTCAGCCCCAGCATTTT. Protein sequence: CASFRRGSSCQPQHF.

The chain has TRBV7-9 and TRBJ1-2; 8 positions match TRBD1. V was clipped by 5 bases and J by 3 bases; unmatched bases: 8. Germline V lookup: CDR1 SEHNR, CDR2 FQNEAQ (reference sequence). This CDR3 spans 15 amino acids. The CDR3: CASSPDRVAYYGYTF. For the CDR3, the DNA is TGTGCCAGCAGCCCGGACAGGGTGGCATACTATGGCTACACCTTC.

This rearrangement joins TRBV7-9 to TRBJ2-5, with TRBD2 as a possible D gene (5 bases). V lost 5 bases and J 4 bases, leaving 14 bases between the germline ends. The germline V gene has CDR1 SEHNR and CDR2 FQNEAQ (reference sequence). The CDR3 spans 14 residues. The DNA for the CDR3 is TGTGCCAGCAGCCCCGTAGGGCGGGTAGAGACCCAGTACTTC. The encoded protein is CASSPVGRVETQYF.

The chain has TRBV4-1 and TRBJ1-2, with D uncertain. Germline lookup yields CDR1 MGHRA and CDR2 YSYEKL. This CDR3 spans 13 amino acids. Trimming removed 5 bases at V and 4 bases at J, with 11 bases between. The CDR3 spells CASSEGRSYGYTF. The CDR3 region has the DNA TGCGCCAGCAGCGAAGGGAGGTCCTATGGCTACACCTTC.

The chain joins TRBV6-5 to TRBJ1-1, with 7 bases fitting TRBD1. The germline V gene encodes CDR1 MNHEY and CDR2 SVGAGI. The length of the CDR3 is 16 residues. V lost 0 bases, J lost 1 base, and 5 bases stayed unmatched. This chain's CDR3 is CASSYSNRGGNTEAFF. DNA for the CDR3: TGTGCCAGCAGTTACTCGAACAGGGGCGGGAACACTGAAGCTTTCTTT.

The rearrangement uses TRBV11-3 and TRBJ2-3; 8 nucleotides agree with TRBD1. V gave up 3 bases and J gave up 6 bases; unmatched junction bases: 5. Germline CDR1 is SGHNT and CDR2 is YENEEA. The CDR3 has 14 residues. The CDR3 loop is CASSLTPGGDTQYF. Written as DNA, the CDR3 is TGTGCCAGCAGCTTGACCCCAGGGGGCGATACGCAGTATTTT.